This T cell receptor beta chain was recorded in a study of blood T cell repertoires in COVID-19. Study details: Acute and convalescent COVID-19 samples came from the United States, Italy and Spain.

Repertoires were generated with immunoSEQ multiplex PCR, while TCRdb's copy carries only in-frame clones and drops some. Seen here are just over 350,000 clones, 86% observed once, and the top ten hold about 7.6%. Seattle's cohort entered during active infection and was followed longitudinally. V dropped 5 bases and J dropped 5; count of bases not matched to a gene: 10. CDR1 and CDR2 from the germline V gene are WSHSY and SAAADI. This CDR3 region has 16 residues. Sequenced sample: peripheral blood. This clonotype was sampled from a woman aged 55-70 years with COVID-19, enrolled during active disease. This chain connects TRBV10-2 to TRBJ2-5, with TRBD2 identical over 11 bases. In DNA, the CDR3 is TGCGCCAGCAGTCCGGTAGCGGGGGGGGCCATGGAGACCCAGTACTTC. Translated: CASSPVAGGAMETQYF.